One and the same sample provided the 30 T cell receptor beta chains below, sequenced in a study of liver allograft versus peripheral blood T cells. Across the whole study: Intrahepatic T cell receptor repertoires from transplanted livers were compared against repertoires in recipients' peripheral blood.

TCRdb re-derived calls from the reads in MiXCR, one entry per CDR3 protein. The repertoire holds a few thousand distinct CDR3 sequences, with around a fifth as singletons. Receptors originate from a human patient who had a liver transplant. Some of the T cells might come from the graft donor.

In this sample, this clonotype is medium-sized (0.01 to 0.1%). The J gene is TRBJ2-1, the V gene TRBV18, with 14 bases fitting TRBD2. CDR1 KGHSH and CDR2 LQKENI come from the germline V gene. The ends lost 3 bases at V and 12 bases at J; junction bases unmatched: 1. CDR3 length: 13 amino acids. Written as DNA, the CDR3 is TGTGCCAGCTCACCCGGGACTAGCGGGGGGCAGTTCTTC. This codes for CASSPGTSGGQFF.

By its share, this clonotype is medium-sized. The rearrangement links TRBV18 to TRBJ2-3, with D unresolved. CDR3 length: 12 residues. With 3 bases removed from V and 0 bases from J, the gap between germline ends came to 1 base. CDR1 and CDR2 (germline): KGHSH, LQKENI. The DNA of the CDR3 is TGTGCCAGCTCACCCAGCACAGATACGCAGTATTTT. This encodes CASSPSTDTQYF. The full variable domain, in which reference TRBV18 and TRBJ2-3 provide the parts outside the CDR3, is NAGVMQNPRHLVRRRGQEARLRCSPMKGHSHVYWYRQLPEEGLKFMVYLQKENIIDESGMPKERFSAEFPKEGPSILRIQQVVRGDSAAYFCASSPSTDTQYFGPGTRLTVL.

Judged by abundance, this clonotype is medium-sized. The CDR3 sequence is CASSPPQGAQYGYTF. For the CDR3, the DNA is TGTGCCAGCAGTCCACCTCAGGGGGCGCAATATGGCTACACCTTC. This rearrangement joins TRBV28 to TRBJ1-2; 8 bases align to TRBD1. This CDR3 spans 15 amino acids. The germline CDR1 and CDR2 sequences are MDHEN and SYDVKM. After removal of 5 bases from V and 5 bases from J, the junction contained 10 bases not matched to a gene.

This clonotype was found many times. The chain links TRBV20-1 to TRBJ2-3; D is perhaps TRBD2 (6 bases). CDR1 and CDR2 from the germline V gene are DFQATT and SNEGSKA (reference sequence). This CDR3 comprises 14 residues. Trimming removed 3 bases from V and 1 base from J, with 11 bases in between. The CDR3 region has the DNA TGCAGTGCTAGCGCGCCGGGGGGCACAGATACGCAGTATTTT. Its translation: CSASAPGGTDTQYF.

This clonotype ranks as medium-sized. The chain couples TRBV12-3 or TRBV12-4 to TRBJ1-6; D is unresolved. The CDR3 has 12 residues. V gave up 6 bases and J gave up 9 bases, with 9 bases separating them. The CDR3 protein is CASRRGPSPLHF. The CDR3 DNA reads TGTGCCAGCAGGAGAGGTCCTTCACCCCTCCACTTT.

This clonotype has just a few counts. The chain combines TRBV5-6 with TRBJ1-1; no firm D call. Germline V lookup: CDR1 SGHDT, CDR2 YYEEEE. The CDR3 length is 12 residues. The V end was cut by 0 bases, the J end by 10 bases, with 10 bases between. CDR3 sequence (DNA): TGTGCCAGCAGCTTGGGCTCTTACTTAGCTTTCTTT. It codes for CASSLGSYLAFF.

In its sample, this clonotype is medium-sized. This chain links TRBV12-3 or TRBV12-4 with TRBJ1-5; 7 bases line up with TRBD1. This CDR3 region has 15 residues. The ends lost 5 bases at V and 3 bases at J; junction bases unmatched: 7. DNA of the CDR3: TGTGCCAGCAGTCGCAGACAGGGACACAATCAGCCCCAGCATTTT. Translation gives CASSRRQGHNQPQHF.

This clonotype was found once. The CDR3 loop reads CASSLLSDFTYGYTF. The CDR3, as DNA: TGTGCCAGCAGTTTATTGAGCGATTTCACCTATGGCTACACCTTC. The chain links TRBV27 to TRBJ1-2; no definite D call. V dropped 1 base and J dropped 4 bases, with 13 bases sitting between them. The CDR3 extends over 15 amino acids. Germline CDR1 and CDR2: MNHEY and SMNVEV (reference sequence).

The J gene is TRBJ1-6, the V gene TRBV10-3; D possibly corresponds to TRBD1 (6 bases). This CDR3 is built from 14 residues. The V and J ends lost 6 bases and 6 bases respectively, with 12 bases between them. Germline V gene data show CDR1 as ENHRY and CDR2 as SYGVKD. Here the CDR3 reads CAIRADSLNSPLHF. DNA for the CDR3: TGTGCCATCAGGGCGGACAGCCTTAATTCACCCCTCCACTTT.

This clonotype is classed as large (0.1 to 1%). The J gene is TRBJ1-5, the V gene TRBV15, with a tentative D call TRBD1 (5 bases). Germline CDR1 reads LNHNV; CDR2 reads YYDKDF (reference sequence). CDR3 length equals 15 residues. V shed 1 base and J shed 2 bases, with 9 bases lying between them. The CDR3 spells CATSRVGGGNQPQHF. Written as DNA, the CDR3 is TGTGCCACCAGCAGAGTAGGAGGGGGCAATCAGCCCCAGCATTTT.

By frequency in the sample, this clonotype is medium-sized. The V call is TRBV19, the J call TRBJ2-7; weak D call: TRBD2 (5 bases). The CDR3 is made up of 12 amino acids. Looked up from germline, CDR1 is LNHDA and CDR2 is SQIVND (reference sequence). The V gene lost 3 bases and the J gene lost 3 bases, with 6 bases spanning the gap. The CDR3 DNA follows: TGTGCCAGTAGTATGGCGGGCTACGAGCAGTACTTC. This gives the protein CASSMAGYEQYF.

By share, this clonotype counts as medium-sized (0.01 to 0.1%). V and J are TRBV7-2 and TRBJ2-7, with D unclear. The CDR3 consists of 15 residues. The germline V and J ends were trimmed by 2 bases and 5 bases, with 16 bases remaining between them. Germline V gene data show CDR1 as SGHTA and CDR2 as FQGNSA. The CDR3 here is CASSLRAQVGHEQYF. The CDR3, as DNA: TGTGCCAGCAGCTTAAGGGCTCAAGTCGGCCACGAGCAGTACTTC.

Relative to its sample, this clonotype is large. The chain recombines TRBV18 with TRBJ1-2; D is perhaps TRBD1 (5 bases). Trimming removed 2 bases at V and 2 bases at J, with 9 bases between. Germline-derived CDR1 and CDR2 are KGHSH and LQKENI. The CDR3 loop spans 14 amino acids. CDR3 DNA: TGTGCCAGCTCACCATCGGACACAAACTATGGCTACACCTTC. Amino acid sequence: CASSPSDTNYGYTF.

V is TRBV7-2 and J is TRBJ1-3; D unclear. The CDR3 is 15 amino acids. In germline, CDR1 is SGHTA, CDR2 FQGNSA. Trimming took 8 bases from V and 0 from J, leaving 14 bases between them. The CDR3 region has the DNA TGTGCCAGCCCCCGAAGGGTTCTCTCTGGAAACACCATATATTTT. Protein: CASPRRVLSGNTIYF.

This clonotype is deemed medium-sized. The CDR3 DNA is TGTGCCAGCAGTGAATTCGGGGGACTCAATCAGCCCCAGCATTTT. It encodes CASSEFGGLNQPQHF. The V gene is TRBV2, the J gene TRBJ1-5; D is perhaps TRBD1 (5 bases). V was cut by 2 bases and J by 3 bases, with 11 bases left in between. Germline CDR1 and CDR2: SNHLY and FYNNEI. The CDR3 has 15 amino acids.

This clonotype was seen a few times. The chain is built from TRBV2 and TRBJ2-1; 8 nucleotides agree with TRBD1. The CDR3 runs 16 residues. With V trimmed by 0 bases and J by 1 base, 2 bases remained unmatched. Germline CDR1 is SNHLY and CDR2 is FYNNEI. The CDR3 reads CASSEARDRSYNEQFF. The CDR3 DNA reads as TGTGCCAGCAGTGAAGCAAGGGACAGGTCCTACAATGAGCAGTTCTTC. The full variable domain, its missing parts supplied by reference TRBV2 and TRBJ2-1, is EPEVTQTPSHQVTQMGQEVILRCVPISNHLYFYWYRQILGQKVEFLVSFYNNEISEKSEIFDDQFSVERPDGSNFTLKIRSTKLEDSAMYFCASSEARDRSYNEQFFGPGTRLTVL.

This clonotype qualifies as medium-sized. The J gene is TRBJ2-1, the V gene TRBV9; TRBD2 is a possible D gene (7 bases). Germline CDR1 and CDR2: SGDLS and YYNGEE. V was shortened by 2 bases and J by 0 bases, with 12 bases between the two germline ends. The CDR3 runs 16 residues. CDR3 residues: CASSVGGASSYNEQFF. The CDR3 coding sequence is TGTGCCAGCAGCGTTGGGGGGGCAAGCTCCTACAATGAGCAGTTCTTC. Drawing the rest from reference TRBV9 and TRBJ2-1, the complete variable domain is DSGVTQTPKHLITATGQRVTLRCSPRSGDLSVYWYQQSLDQGLQFLIQYYNGEERAKGNILERFSAQQFPDLHSELNLSSLELGDSALYFCASSVGGASSYNEQFFGPGTRLTVL.

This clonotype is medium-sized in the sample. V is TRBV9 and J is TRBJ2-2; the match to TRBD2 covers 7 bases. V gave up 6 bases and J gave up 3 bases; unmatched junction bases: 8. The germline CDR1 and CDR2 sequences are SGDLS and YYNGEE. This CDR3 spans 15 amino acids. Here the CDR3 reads CASTRRTSDTGELFF. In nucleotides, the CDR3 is TGTGCCAGCACTAGGAGAACTAGCGACACCGGGGAGCTGTTTTTT.

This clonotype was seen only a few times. CDR3 sequence: CASSAVHQNGATHF. CDR3 sequence (DNA): TGTGCCAGCAGTGCCGTCCACCAAAACGGGGCCACCCACTTT. J is TRBJ1-6 and V is TRBV2; D possibly corresponds to TRBD1 (5 bases). V lost 4 bases and J lost 18, with 22 bases in between. CDR3 size: 14 residues. Per germline, CDR1 SNHLY and CDR2 FYNNEI.

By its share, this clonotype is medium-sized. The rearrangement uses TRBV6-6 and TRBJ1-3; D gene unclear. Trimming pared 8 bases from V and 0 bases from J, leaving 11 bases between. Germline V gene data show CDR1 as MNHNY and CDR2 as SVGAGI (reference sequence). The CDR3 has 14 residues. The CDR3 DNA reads TGTGCCAGCGAAGGACCCAGCTCTGGAAACACCATATATTTT. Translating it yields CASEGPSSGNTIYF.

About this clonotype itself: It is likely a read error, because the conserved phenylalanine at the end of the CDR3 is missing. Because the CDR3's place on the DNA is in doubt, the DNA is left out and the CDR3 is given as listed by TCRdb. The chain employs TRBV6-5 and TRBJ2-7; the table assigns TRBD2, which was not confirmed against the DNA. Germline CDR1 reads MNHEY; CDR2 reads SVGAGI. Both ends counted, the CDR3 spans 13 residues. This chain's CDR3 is CASSYLGLAGSPA.

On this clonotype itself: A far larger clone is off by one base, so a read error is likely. The CDR3 sequence is CASSGDSGSSGNTIYF. As DNA, the CDR3 is TGTGCCAGCAGTGGGGACTCTGGAAGCTCTGGAAACACCATATATTTT. The genes are TRBV6-6 and TRBJ1-3; possible D gene TRBD1, 5 bases. Germline loops: CDR1 MNHNY, CDR2 SVGAGI (reference sequence). Trimming stripped 5 bases from V and 0 bases from J, with 14 bases between. CDR3 length equals 16 residues.

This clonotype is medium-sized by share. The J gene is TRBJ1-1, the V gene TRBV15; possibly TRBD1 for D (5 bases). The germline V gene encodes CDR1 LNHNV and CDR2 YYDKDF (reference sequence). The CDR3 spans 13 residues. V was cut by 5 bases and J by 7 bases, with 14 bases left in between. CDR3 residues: CATSWGRGLEAFF. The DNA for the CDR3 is TGTGCCACCAGCTGGGGACGGGGACTTGAAGCTTTCTTT.

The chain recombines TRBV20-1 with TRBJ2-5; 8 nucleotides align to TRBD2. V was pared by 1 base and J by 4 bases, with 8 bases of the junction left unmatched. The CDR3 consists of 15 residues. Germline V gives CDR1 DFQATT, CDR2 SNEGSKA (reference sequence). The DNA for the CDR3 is TGCAGTGCTAGAGCCCCTTTAGCGGGGAGAGAGACCCAGTACTTC. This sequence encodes CSARAPLAGRETQYF.

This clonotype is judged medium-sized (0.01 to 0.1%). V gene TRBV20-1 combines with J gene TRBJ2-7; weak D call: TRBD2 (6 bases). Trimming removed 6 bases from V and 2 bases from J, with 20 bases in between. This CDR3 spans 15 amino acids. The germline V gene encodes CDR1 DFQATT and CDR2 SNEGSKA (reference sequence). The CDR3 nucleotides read TGCAGTGCCCCTAATCTGGAGGGCGGTACCTACGAGCAGTACTTC. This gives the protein CSAPNLEGGTYEQYF.

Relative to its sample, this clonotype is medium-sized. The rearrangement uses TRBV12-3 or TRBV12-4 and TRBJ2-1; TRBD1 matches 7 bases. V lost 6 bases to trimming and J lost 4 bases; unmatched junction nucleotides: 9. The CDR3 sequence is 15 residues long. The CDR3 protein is CASRSGTGDYNEQFF. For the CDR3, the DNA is TGTGCCAGCAGATCTGGTACAGGGGATTACAATGAGCAGTTCTTC.

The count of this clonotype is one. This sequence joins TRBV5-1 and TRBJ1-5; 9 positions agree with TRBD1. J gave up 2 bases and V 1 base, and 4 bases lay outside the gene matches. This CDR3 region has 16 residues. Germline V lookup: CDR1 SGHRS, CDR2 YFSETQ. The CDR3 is CASSLSRTGGNQPQHF. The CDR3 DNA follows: TGCGCCAGCAGCTTGTCTAGGACAGGGGGCAATCAGCCCCAGCATTTT.

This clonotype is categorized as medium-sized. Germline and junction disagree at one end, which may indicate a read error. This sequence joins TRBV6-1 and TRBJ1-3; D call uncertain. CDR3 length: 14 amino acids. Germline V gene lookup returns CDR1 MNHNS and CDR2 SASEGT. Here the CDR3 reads CASREDYSGNTIYF. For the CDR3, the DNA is TGTGCCAGCAGGGAAGATTACTCTGGAAACACCATATATTTT.

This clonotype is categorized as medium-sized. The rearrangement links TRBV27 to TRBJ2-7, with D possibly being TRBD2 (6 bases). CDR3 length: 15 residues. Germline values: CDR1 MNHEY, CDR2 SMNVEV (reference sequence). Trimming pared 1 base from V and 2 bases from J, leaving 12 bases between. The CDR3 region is CASSLYPAGPYEQYF. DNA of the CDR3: TGTGCCAGCAGTTTATACCCGGCGGGGCCCTACGAGCAGTACTTC.

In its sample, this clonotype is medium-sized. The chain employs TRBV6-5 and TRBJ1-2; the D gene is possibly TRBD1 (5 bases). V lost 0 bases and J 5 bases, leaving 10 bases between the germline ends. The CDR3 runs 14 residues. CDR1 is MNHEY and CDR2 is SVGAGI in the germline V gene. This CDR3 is CASSYSAGIYGYTF. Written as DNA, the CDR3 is TGTGCCAGCAGTTACTCGGCAGGGATTTATGGCTACACCTTC.